This T cell receptor (beta chain) was sequenced during a study of human T cells and chemical hapten exposure. Whole-study context: DPC at 0.01% went onto the upper back in patch tests, read at 6 days.

Whole-study findings and limits: TCRs at high frequency, those above 1 in 1000, did not change with DPC sensitization.

Ten or more counts support this clonotype. Antigen specificity is unknown. The V and J ends lost 1 base and 10 bases respectively, with 16 bases between them. CDR3 length equals 14 residues. In the original processing: Sample-level TCR yields exhibited a median of around 90,000, with a range of 23,224 to 690,600. TCRdb passed the RACE reads through MiXCR, listing each CDR3 protein once. The V and J calls and clone size are TCRdb's, not the authors'. The sample gives roughly 94,000 distinct CDR3 sequences, about a tenth of which show up once; just over 2% is in the top ten. Sample time point: patch test 2, 6 weeks after DPC sensitization. Regarding treatment: therapeutic diphenylcyclopropenone sensitization with weekly scalp DPC. Blood sampling preceded each patch test application.

The rearrangement joins TRBV12-3 or TRBV12-4 to TRBJ1-1, with TRBD1 as a possible D gene (5 bases). This receptor was obtained from a woman aged 40 to 50 with alopecia areata. Some clones in this sample may be carry-over from other donors' samples. The sample here was whole blood, taken in connection with sensitization to the hapten diphenylcyclopropenone (DPC). The CDR3 spells CASSLGGTPGVAFF. The CDR3 coding sequence is TGTGCCAGCAGTTTAGGAGGGACCCCGGGAGTAGCTTTCTTT.